Below are 29 T cell receptor beta chains sequenced from a single sample in a study of PD-L1 blockade in urothelial cancer. Method: immunoSEQ multiplex PCR; TCRdb's copy keeps in-frame clones and lacks some. Of about 32,000 clones detected, around 33% appear once; the ten largest clones hold around 8.9%. The sample was tumor tissue, taken before atezolizumab (anti-PD-L1) treatment. These receptor sequences come from a man aged 55-75 years with urothelial cancer.

This clone has just a few counts. The chain uses TRBV7-5 and TRBJ1-4; the table's TRBD1 call for D was not verified on the DNA. TRBV7-5 is reported as a pseudogene. The CDR3 length is 16 residues. The CDR3 coding sequence is TGTGCCAGCAGTTCAACCCCCCCAGGGTCTAATGAAAAACTGTTTTTT. Translated: CASSSTPPGSNEKLFF.

Many counts were recorded for this clone. This chain connects TRBV9 to TRBJ2-1; 8 nucleotides match TRBD2. There are 14 residues in the CDR3. The germline CDR1 and CDR2 sequences are SGDLS and YYNGEE. Unmatched junction bases numbered 6, after V lost 4 bases and J lost 6 bases. The CDR3 DNA reads TGTGCCAGCAGCCCTCGACTAGCGCTCAATGAGCAGTTCTTC. This gives the protein CASSPRLALNEQFF.

This clone was observed a handful of times. J is TRBJ1-2 and V is TRBV9, with 7 bases identical to TRBD1. The CDR3 runs to 15 residues. CDR1 is SGDLS, CDR2 YYNGEE, per germline. V shed 5 bases, J shed 7 bases, and the junction held 14 bases outside the gene matches. CDR3 sequence: CASSGSATGLGGYTF. The CDR3, as DNA: TGTGCCAGCAGTGGGTCTGCGACAGGGTTGGGTGGCTACACCTTC.

The rearrangement links TRBV30 to TRBJ2-3; no clear D. V gave up 0 bases and J gave up 0 bases, with 4 bases separating them. From germline, CDR1 is GTSNPN and CDR2 SVGIG (reference sequence). CDR3 size: 13 residues. In DNA, the CDR3 is TGTGCCTGGAGTGTTCTTAGCACAGATACGCAGTATTTT. Translating it yields CAWSVLSTDTQYF.

This chain connects TRBV7-2 to TRBJ2-3; unclear D gene. The CDR3 has 13 amino acids. Germline V CDR1 and CDR2: SGHTA, FQGNSA. Deletions cut 5 bases from V and 4 bases from J, with 10 bases between. The CDR3: CASSRASPDTQYF. In nucleotides, the CDR3 is TGTGCCAGCAGCCGAGCCAGCCCAGATACGCAGTATTTT.

The V and J genes are TRBV30 and TRBJ1-2; D gene ambiguous. The V end was cut by 0 bases, the J end by 8 bases, with 16 bases between. CDR1 and CDR2 from the germline V gene are GTSNPN and SVGIG (reference sequence). The CDR3 has 14 residues. In DNA, the CDR3 is TGTGCCTGGAGTGTACAAGCTATGGCAGAAGGCTACACCTTC. Its translation: CAWSVQAMAEGYTF.

This chain connects TRBV30 to TRBJ1-5; D ambiguous. CDR1 and CDR2 from the germline V gene are GTSNPN and SVGIG (reference sequence). Trimming removed 1 base from V and 4 bases from J, with 8 bases in between. The CDR3 is 13 amino acids. CDR3 nucleotide sequence: TGTGCCTGGAGTGGTGACGGGAATCAGCCCCAGCATTTT. Its protein product is CAWSGDGNQPQHF.

This chain connects TRBV5-1 to TRBJ2-1, with 10 bases lining up with TRBD1. J lost 8 bases, V lost 3 bases, and 5 bases had no gene match. Germline V gene sequence: CDR1 SGHRS, CDR2 YFSETQ. This CDR3 has 14 residues. The CDR3 reads CASSYRQGAYEQFF. CDR3 bases: TGCGCCAGCAGCTACAGACAGGGGGCTTATGAGCAGTTCTTC.

This clone has at least ten counts. The rearrangement uses TRBV4-1 and TRBJ2-3, with a tentative D call TRBD2 (6 bases). CDR3 size: 15 residues. The germline V and J ends were trimmed by 3 bases and 1 base, with 11 bases remaining between them. CDR1 and CDR2 from the germline V gene are MGHRA and YSYEKL. The CDR3: CASSQGGKGTDTQYF. CDR3 DNA sequence: TGCGCCAGCAGCCAGGGGGGAAAGGGCACAGATACGCAGTATTTT.

This chain uses TRBV5-1 with TRBJ2-3; 9 bases map to TRBD1. CDR1 is SGHRS, CDR2 YFSETQ, per germline. The CDR3 spans 16 residues. The V segment lost 3 bases and the J segment 6 bases; nucleotides outside the gene matches: 11. The CDR3 DNA reads as TGCGCCAGCAGCTCCTTTAAGGACAGGGGAACGGATACGCAGTATTTT. This codes for CASSSFKDRGTDTQYF. Supplemented by reference TRBV5-1 and TRBJ2-3, the full variable domain reads KAGVTQTPRYLIKTRGQQVTLSCSPISGHRSVSWYQQTPGQGLQFLFEYFSETQRNKGNFPGRFSGRQFSNSRSEMNVSTLELGDSALYLCASSSFKDRGTDTQYFGPGTRLTVL.

This clone showed up just a few times. The J gene is TRBJ1-1, the V gene TRBV30; D unresolved. Trimming removed 7 bases at V and 5 bases at J, with 17 bases between. The CDR3 runs to 13 residues. Per the germline V gene, CDR1 is GTSNPN and CDR2 is SVGIG (reference sequence). The CDR3 region is CASTGFVRTEAFF. The CDR3 DNA follows: TGTGCCTCCACGGGGTTCGTGAGAACTGAAGCTTTCTTT. The entire variable domain, with the rest obtained from reference TRBV30 and TRBJ1-1, is as follows: SQTIHQWPATLVQPVGSPLSLECTVEGTSNPNLYWYRQAAGRGLQLLFYSVGIGQISSEVPQNLSASRPQDRQFILSSKKLLLSDSGFYLCASTGFVRTEAFFGQGTRLTVV.

The sample holds a few counts of this clone. The genes are TRBV5-1 and TRBJ1-2, with D tentatively TRBD1 (5 bases). Germline values: CDR1 SGHRS, CDR2 YFSETQ. Trimming took off 4 bases at V and 1 base at J, with 11 bases between the two ends. The CDR3 extends over 14 amino acids. CDR3 nucleotide sequence: TGCGCCAGCAGCACGGCCCAGGGTAACTATGGCTACACCTTC. Protein: CASSTAQGNYGYTF. The full variable domain, completed using reference TRBV5-1 and TRBJ1-2, is KAGVTQTPRYLIKTRGQQVTLSCSPISGHRSVSWYQQTPGQGLQFLFEYFSETQRNKGNFPGRFSGRQFSNSRSEMNVSTLELGDSALYLCASSTAQGNYGYTFGSGTRLTVV.

This clone was detected many times. The rearrangement joins TRBV11-3 to TRBJ2-5, with 10 bases matching TRBD1. CDR1 is SGHNT and CDR2 is YENEEA in the germline V gene. V gave up 2 bases and J gave up 3 bases; unmatched junction bases: 3. The CDR3 loop spans 15 amino acids. In nucleotides, the CDR3 is TGTGCCAGCAGCTTATGGACAGGGGGAAAAGAGACCCAGTACTTC. Protein sequence: CASSLWTGGKETQYF. Complete variable domain (other parts from reference TRBV11-3 and TRBJ2-5): EAGVVQSPRYKIIEKKQPVAFWCNPISGHNTLYWYLQNLGQGPELLIRYENEEAVDDSQLPKDRFSAERLKGVDSTLKIQPAELGDSAVYLCASSLWTGGKETQYFGPGTRLLVL.

There are many counts of this clone. V usage is TRBV11-3 and J usage is TRBJ1-3; 10 bases line up with TRBD1. The V gene end was trimmed by 5 bases and the J gene end by 1 base; junction bases not matched to a gene: 2. The CDR3 sequence is 15 residues long. Germline CDR1 and CDR2: SGHNT and YENEEA. The CDR3 DNA follows: TGTGCCAGCAGCCGACAGGGGGCTTCTGGAAACACCATATATTTT. Translated, it gives CASSRQGASGNTIYF. The entire variable domain, with the rest obtained from reference TRBV11-3 and TRBJ1-3, is as follows: EAGVVQSPRYKIIEKKQPVAFWCNPISGHNTLYWYLQNLGQGPELLIRYENEEAVDDSQLPKDRFSAERLKGVDSTLKIQPAELGDSAVYLCASSRQGASGNTIYFGEGSWLTVV.

This clone ranks as medium-sized. The chain joins TRBV11-3 to TRBJ2-5, with 7 bases identical to TRBD2. The trim removed 1 base at V and 3 bases at J, leaving 5 bases unmatched. Germline V CDR1 and CDR2: SGHNT, YENEEA. This CDR3 has 15 amino acids. CDR3 in DNA: TGTGCCAGCAGCTTAGGGGACTACCAGAAAGAGACCCAGTACTTC. Its protein is CASSLGDYQKETQYF.

The chain carries TRBV23-1 and TRBJ2-3; the D gene is possibly TRBD2 (6 bases). TRBV23-1 is treated as an ORF (open reading frame) with a function not yet certain. This CDR3 is 13 amino acids long. V was pared by 11 bases and J by 6 bases, with 18 bases between. This CDR3 reads CALSPGLGDTQYF. The CDR3 nucleotides are TGCGCCTTGAGCCCGGGACTTGGGGATACGCAGTATTTT.

V and J are TRBV15 and TRBJ2-3; the match to TRBD1 covers 11 bases. CDR3 size: 15 residues. CDR1 LNHNV and CDR2 YYDKDF come from the germline V gene (reference sequence). The V segment lost 3 bases and the J segment 5 bases; nucleotides outside the gene matches: 4. CDR3: CATSSGGTGGDTQYF. The CDR3 DNA sequence: TGTGCCACCAGCAGCGGTGGGACAGGGGGAGATACGCAGTATTTT.

The CDR3 loop is CAVQGSSYEQYF. The DNA for the CDR3 is TGCGCCGTACAGGGAAGCTCCTACGAGCAGTACTTC. The chain joins TRBV10-2 to TRBJ2-7, with a possible D match to TRBD1 (6 bases). V shed 11 bases and J shed 0 bases, with 11 bases lying between them. The CDR3 consists of 12 residues. Germline values: CDR1 WSHSY, CDR2 SAAADI.

This clone has ten or more counts. This chain joins TRBV11-3 and TRBJ1-2; 9 bases align to TRBD1. The CDR3 is 16 residues long. The germline V gene encodes CDR1 SGHNT and CDR2 YENEEA. Losses at the gene ends were 4 bases for V and 4 bases for J; bases not matched to a gene: 10. The chain's CDR3 is CASSSGTGNFFYGYTF. The DNA for the CDR3 is TGTGCCAGCAGCTCCGGGACAGGGAACTTCTTCTATGGCTACACCTTC.

In this sample, this clone turned up a few times. V gene TRBV5-1 combines with J gene TRBJ2-2; 7 bases are shared with TRBD1. This CDR3 contains 14 residues. CDR1 is SGHRS and CDR2 is YFSETQ in the germline V gene. The V gene end was trimmed by 6 bases and the J gene end by 3 bases; junction bases not matched to a gene: 5. The CDR3 is CASTRDSYTGELFF. The CDR3 bases are TGCGCCAGCACCAGGGACAGCTACACCGGGGAGCTGTTTTTT.

This clone occurred a few times. The chain recombines TRBV19 with TRBJ2-7; possibly TRBD1 or TRBD2 for D (5 bases each). The germline CDR1 and CDR2 sequences are LNHDA and SQIVND (reference sequence). Between the trimmed V and J ends, which lost 1 base and 5 bases, there was a span of 15 bases. CDR3 size: 15 residues. The CDR3 DNA follows: TGTGCCAGTAGTATAGGCTTCGGGGACGGTGACGAGCAGTACTTC. Residues: CASSIGFGDGDEQYF.

This clone was seen only a few times. V usage is TRBV6-8 and J usage is TRBJ2-7; D remains unclear. Trimming stripped 0 bases from V and 4 bases from J, with 10 bases between. CDR3 length: 14 amino acids. Germline loops: CDR1 MNHGY, CDR2 SAAAGT. The CDR3 reads CASSYSTGTYEQYF. Written as DNA, the CDR3 is TGTGCCAGCAGTTACTCGACTGGTACTTACGAGCAGTACTTC.

The chain carries TRBV19 and TRBJ2-1; 11 nucleotides align to TRBD2. This CDR3 region has 14 residues. V shed 6 bases and J 9 bases; nucleotides not matched to a gene: 7. Germline CDR1 is LNHDA and CDR2 is SQIVND (reference sequence). This chain's CDR3 is CASRGLAAKGEQFF. The CDR3 nucleotides read TGTGCCAGTAGGGGACTAGCGGCCAAGGGTGAGCAGTTCTTC.

The sample holds many counts of this clone. The chain joins TRBV6-8 to TRBJ1-1, with a weak D call TRBD1 (6 bases). CDR1 MNHGY and CDR2 SAAAGT come from the germline V gene. This CDR3 is 13 amino acids long. Trimming pared 5 bases from V and 10 bases from J, leaving 17 bases between. CDR3: CASSDPLQGRAFF. DNA of the CDR3: TGTGCCAGCAGTGATCCCTTACAGGGACGAGCTTTCTTT.

This clone was seen ten or more times. This rearrangement joins TRBV6-8 to TRBJ1-2, with D perhaps TRBD1 (5 bases). V shed 6 bases and J shed 8 bases, with 22 bases lying between them. CDR3 length: 15 amino acids. Germline V lookup: CDR1 MNHGY, CDR2 SAAAGT. CDR3 nucleotides: TGTGCCAGCAGGATTACGGGGGTCCGAGCGGAAGGCTACACCTTC. Amino acids: CASRITGVRAEGYTF.

The chain is built from TRBV19 and TRBJ2-7; D remains unclear. CDR1 and CDR2 (germline): LNHDA, SQIVND (reference sequence). The V end lost 0 bases, the J end lost 0 bases, and 6 bases lay between the germline ends. CDR3 length: 14 amino acids. The CDR3, as DNA: TGTGCCAGTAGTATAGAGGATGGCTCCTACGAGCAGTACTTC. Translation: CASSIEDGSYEQYF. Together with reference TRBV19 and TRBJ2-7, the CDR3 gives the full variable domain: DGGITQSPKYLFRKEGQNVTLSCEQNLNHDAMYWYRQDPGQGLRLIYYSQIVNDFQKGDIAEGYSVSREKKESFPLTVTSAQKNPTAFYLCASSIEDGSYEQYFGPGTRLTVT.

This clone occurred a few times. The V gene is TRBV5-1, the J gene TRBJ1-3; a weak D match, TRBD1 (5 bases). Trimming shortened V by 4 bases and J by 0 bases, and 14 bases separated the two germline ends. Germline lookup yields CDR1 SGHRS and CDR2 YFSETQ. The CDR3 loop spans 16 amino acids. The CDR3 DNA sequence: TGCGCCAGCAGCCAAGGTACGACAGTCTCTGGAAACACCATATATTTT. This translates into CASSQGTTVSGNTIYF.

This chain links TRBV9 with TRBJ2-1; TRBD2 matches at 10 bases. Trimming removed 4 bases from V and 4 bases from J; junction bases left unmatched: 5. CDR3 length equals 15 residues. Germline V gene lookup returns CDR1 SGDLS and CDR2 YYNGEE. The CDR3 nucleotides read TGTGCCAGCAGCCTTAGACTAGCGGGTTACAATGAGCAGTTCTTC. Amino acid sequence: CASSLRLAGYNEQFF.

This chain joins TRBV7-7 and TRBJ2-7, with unresolved D. This CDR3 spans 14 amino acids. CDR1 SSHAT and CDR2 FNYEAQ come from the germline V gene (reference sequence). Trimming took 2 bases from V and 3 from J, leaving 11 bases between them. DNA for the CDR3: TGTGCCAGCAGCTTATCCCCCAACCACTACGAGCAGTACTTC. This encodes CASSLSPNHYEQYF.